The entry below gives a single TCR beta chain sequence along with its context. This clone was seen more than once but under ten times. Its antigen is not yet known. Qualities for individual bases were not recorded, and no much larger clone is one base off. This sample is part of a study of CD4 T cells in relation to SARS-CoV-2 and coronaviruses (dated by TCRdb to the early 2020s). Looking at the study overall: In the ViraFEST assay, PBMCs were cultured with antigen for 10 days, after which TCR beta CDR3s were sequenced to identify antigen-specific clonal expansions. Using patient-derived lymphoblastoid cell lines, the shared crossreactive spike epitopes were mapped to their HLA restriction. A different TCR-beta assay, based on Illumina, was used to sequence expansion assays from other donors in the study. Samples from a few pre-COVID donors and the naive versus memory experiments were sequenced with the Adaptive Biotechnologies TCR-sequencing kit; other data were Illumina-based. The negative reference condition was either a culture with an HIV-1 Nef peptide pool or a culture with no peptide. The study assessed, at the TCR clonotype level, memory CD4+ T cell crossreactivity between SARS-CoV-2 and common cold coronavirus spike proteins. What the study reported, not specific to this receptor: Compared with monoreactive clones, crossreactive clones had significantly weaker SARS-CoV-2-driven expansion, a result consistent with antigenic imprinting. Pre-pandemic and post-infection samples were not both contributed by any donor, so tracing of the source of pre-existing responses was limited. Since the crossreactivity analysis centred on spike protein, crossreactivity against other viral proteins was not assessed. The study was constrained by small numbers of patients and of tested TCRs. Roughly 64% of donors had memory CD4+ clonotypes that crossrecognized SARS-CoV-2 and at least one common cold coronavirus spike.

Libraries were constructed by the immunoSEQ multiplex PCR assay. Per the original workflow: During preprocessing, nonproductive sequences were discarded, as were any CDR3s that did not begin with C, did not end with F or W, or were shorter than 7 amino acids. Antigen-specific clonotypes were called with the MANAFEST web app, based on expansion relative to reference and other culture wells. A clone was considered positive if significant expansion relative to the reference culture was observed in 2 of 3 replicate wells at an FDR below 0.05. To be called positive, a clone also had to show significant expansion compared with every other tandem well and an odds ratio greater than 5. CDR3 homology was quantified as pairwise Levenshtein distance, calculated with the stringdist R package after three terminal residues were trimmed from each end. TCRdb carries this immuneACCESS record with in-frame sequences only. Its versions omit some clonotypes, under half of them owing to an unresolved V gene in the studies checked, with the rest unexplained. D and trimming were read from the DNA, whereas the V and J calls and clone size are those reported in that table. The sample contains 20,000 or so clones, around 76% of them found a single time. The top ten constitute 25% to 35% of the sample.

CD4+ T cells from unexposed donors were collected before the COVID-19 pandemic (2011-2018). After more than 9 days of culture, CD4+ T cells were isolated with the EasySep CD4+ T cell isolation kit. As cell numbers permitted, CD4+ T cells from unexposed donors were tested for reactivity to SARS-CoV-2 S and N and to four common cold coronavirus spike pools. About 2.2 million PBMCs per well were cultured in IMDM with approximately 4.8% human AB serum and 8.5 to 10 IU/ml IL-2. Half of the culture medium was replaced with fresh IL-2-containing medium on days 3 and 7. In general, every peptide culture condition was set up in three replicate wells. Leukapheresis product for the unexposed donors was purchased commercially. Ficoll-Paque PLUS gradient centrifugation was used to isolate PBMCs from leukapheresis product or whole blood. PBMCs were either cryopreserved at -140 degrees C or used fresh in the expansion assay. The QIAamp Micro DNA Kit was used to extract genomic DNA from the CD4+ T cells.

From V the trimming removes 7 bases and from J it removes 5 bases, while the gene matches leave 8 bases of the junction unaccounted for. Per the germline V gene (reference sequence), LNHDA is the CDR1 and SQIVND is the CDR2. The CDR3 contains 14 residues, cysteine and phenylalanine counted. Only CDR3 DNA remains: 42 bases, in frame from the first base. This sequence originates from a human donor in good health. The rearranged segments are TRBV19 and TRBJ2-1, with 7 bases in between that match TRBD1. Sequenced input: CD4+ T cells from PBMCs, cultured in vitro. The CDR3 protein is CASTTGDRDNEQFF. The nucleotide sequence reads as follows: TGTGCCAGTACCACAGGGGACAGAGACAATGAGCAGTTCTTC.